This T cell receptor (beta chain) was retrieved from a study of CD8+ T cells in alopecia areata. Background on the study: Tofacitinib administration to treated patients was oral, at 5 to 10 mg twice daily. Scoring treated patients' severity relied on the percentage of scalp area affected. Notes on the study in general: Scalp clonality and expanded CD8+ clones among the top 100 were significantly decreased by tofacitinib.

Germline values: CDR1 SGDLS, CDR2 YYNGEE. This CDR3 has 15 amino acids. Trimming left V 3 bases short and J 8 bases short, with 20 bases between. As the sequencing template, cDNA was produced by extracting RNA and reverse transcribing it. Profiled with immunoSEQ multiplex PCR; TCRdb holds only in-frame clones, not every one. Of about 270,000 clones in the sample, roughly 63% were seen once. In the case of this clone: Its antigen is unknown.

The treatment is: oral pan-JAK inhibitor, 5-10 mg twice daily. Collection of lesional scalp punch biopsies and peripheral blood was performed in alopecia areata patients. This sequence was found in a human donor with alopecia areata. The genes are TRBV9 and TRBJ1-2; weak D call: TRBD1 (5 bases). The starting material was CD4+ T cells sorted from blood, obtained at week 52, from a patient treated with tofacitinib. The CDR3 coding sequence is TGTGCCAGCAGCGCAGATACGGCGCACCGGGGGGGCTACACCTTC. Its translation: CASSADTAHRGGYTF.